This T cell receptor beta chain was identified in a study of blood T cell repertoires in COVID-19. Study background: The analysed material was cDNA or gDNA that came from T cells, B-cell-depleted T cells, or PBMCs.

The germline gives CDR1 SGHTA, CDR2 FQGNSA. The CDR3 has 15 amino acids. Trimming took off 4 bases at V and 4 bases at J, with 16 bases between the two ends. As originally analysed: Estimates of nucleated cell counts were drawn from the amplification of reference gene primers. TCRdb keeps only in-frame clones here, not all; method: immunoSEQ multiplex PCR. V and J calls and clone size are given by that table; D and trimming were obtained from the DNA. The profile shows fewer than 300,000 clones, about four fifths of them singletons. The V call is TRBV7-2, the J call TRBJ1-2; perhaps TRBD1 as D (5 bases). The sequence derives from a person between 65 and 79 years old with COVID-19, enrolled during active disease. Sample: peripheral blood. CDR3 loop: CASSSPVRVSYGYTF. In nucleotides, the CDR3 is TGTGCCAGCAGCTCCCCGGTCAGGGTCAGCTATGGCTACACCTTC.